This T cell receptor (beta chain) comes out of a study of breast tumors, draining lymph nodes, adjacent tissues (dated by TCRdb to about 2016). Regarding the study in general: The study compared TCR beta repertoires across tumor, adjacent nontumor tissue and axillary lymph nodes from breast cancer patients. In human breast cancer, the study set out to assess how tumor, surrounding tissue and draining lymph node repertoires relate to one another and whether T cells might be exchanged between them. Results the study describes overall, beyond this receptor: The conclusion that tumor T cells originate in lymph nodes was framed as consistent with a hypothesis rather than directly demonstrated. The data were considered consistent with the idea that most tumor T cells come from the lymph node and then expand in tumor tissue. Tumor T-cell repertoires showed less diversity than lymph node repertoires and more diversity than nontumor tissue repertoires, and tumor T-cell repertoires showed preferential V and J gene usage. Tumor and nontumor tissue repertoires were significantly more similar in luminal-like than in basal-like breast cancer.

Lymph node samples came from the axillary draining lymph nodes of breast cancer patients. This clonotype has a count of ten or more. Its antigen has not been determined. No clone much larger than this one lies a single base away; base qualities are absent. CDR1 and CDR2, per the germline V gene (reference sequence), are LGHDT and YNNKEL. The V and J ends are trimmed by 1 base and 2 bases, leaving 5 bases between them. Measured from the cysteine to the phenylalanine, the CDR3 is 13 residues long. Only CDR3 DNA is held: 39 bases, read in frame from base 1. TCRdb records Illumina HiSeq 2000 as the sequencer. TCR beta chain libraries were generated through multiplex PCR amplification. The amplified TCR beta chain products were analyzed by high-throughput sequencing. The public reads were reprocessed in TCRdb via fastp at Q25 and MiXCR, keeping in-frame beta chains. Rows with a matching CDR3 protein are joined into one entry that keeps the most common DNA and genes. This sample comprises 130,000 or so distinct CDR3 sequences, around a third of them detected only once. Roughly 2.2% of the sample is held by the ten biggest clonotypes.

The source material was axillary lymph node tissue. This sequence was found in a female donor with breast cancer. Some clones in this sample may be carry-over from other donors' samples. The receptor chain draws on TRBV3-1 and TRBJ2-5, with TRBD2 as a weak D call on 5 bases. In nucleotide form, the sequence is TGTGCCAGCAGCCAAGCGGGACAAGAGACCCAGTACTTC. This yields the protein CASSQAGQETQYF.